One sample yielded the 15 T cell receptor beta chains listed below, sequenced in a study of T cell responses to AZD1222 COVID-19 vaccine. Clones were sequenced by immunoSEQ multiplex PCR, and TCRdb holds only the in-frame ones, with some missing. This sample has 130,000 or so clones, with approximately 92% found just once. The sequenced sample was peripheral blood, obtained on day 0 of AZD1222 vaccination. The receptors shown here come from an adult in good health.

V usage is TRBV19 and J usage is TRBJ2-5; D unclear. V was pared by 2 bases and J by 1 base, with 11 bases between. The CDR3 runs 15 residues. The germline V gene encodes CDR1 LNHDA and CDR2 SQIVND (reference sequence). The CDR3 nucleotides read TGTGCCAGTAGTATATCTCGGCTAGGCCAAGAGACCCAGTACTTC. It encodes CASSISRLGQETQYF.

The chain uses TRBV6-5 and TRBJ1-1; TRBD1 agrees at 9 bases. The J segment lost 7 bases and the V segment lost 7 bases, leaving 10 bases of the junction unmatched. This CDR3 is 14 amino acids long. Germline V gene lookup returns CDR1 MNHEY and CDR2 SVGAGI. DNA of the CDR3: TGTGCCAGCACCCTTTTCACAGGGGGCCTTGAAGCTTTCTTT. Its translation is CASTLFTGGLEAFF.

The chain uses TRBV5-1 and TRBJ1-3; D is ambiguous. The CDR3 totals 15 residues. In germline, CDR1 is SGHRS, CDR2 YFSETQ. The V and J ends lost 0 bases and 0 bases respectively, with 7 bases between them. The CDR3 coding sequence is TGCGCCAGCAGCTTGGAGCGGGGCTCTGGAAACACCATATATTTT. Encoded protein: CASSLERGSGNTIYF.

This chain uses TRBV5-1 with TRBJ2-2; D is possibly TRBD2 (6 bases). Trimming stripped 3 bases from V and 2 bases from J, with 20 bases between. Germline CDR1 SGHRS, CDR2 YFSETQ. This CDR3 is 18 amino acids long. CDR3 bases: TGCGCCAGCAGCTGGACCCCGGCAGCGGCGGGAAACACCGGGGAGCTGTTTTTT. Translated, it gives CASSWTPAAAGNTGELFF.

This rearrangement joins TRBV30 to TRBJ2-3; D ambiguous. Germline assignment: CDR1 GTSNPN and CDR2 SVGIG (reference sequence). The CDR3 spans 11 residues. Trimming removed 5 bases at V and 6 bases at J, with 9 bases between. For the CDR3, the DNA is TGTGCCTGGGCCACCGGGGATACGCAGTATTTT. It yields the protein CAWATGDTQYF. The full variable domain, rest sourced from reference TRBV30 and TRBJ2-3, is SQTIHQWPATLVQPVGSPLSLECTVEGTSNPNLYWYRQAAGRGLQLLFYSVGIGQISSEVPQNLSASRPQDRQFILSSKKLLLSDSGFYLCAWATGDTQYFGPGTRLTVL.

This clone appeared once. The V gene is TRBV18, the J gene TRBJ2-7, with a tentative D call TRBD1 (7 bases). This CDR3 is 14 amino acids long. Germline values: CDR1 KGHSH, CDR2 LQKENI. The V end was cut by 2 bases, the J end by 5 bases, with 13 bases between. CDR3 coding DNA: TGTGCCAGCTCACCAGCCAGGGGGGAGGACGAGCAGTACTTC. Translating it yields CASSPARGEDEQYF.

The chain recombines TRBV19 with TRBJ1-5, with 9 bases that match TRBD1. The length of the CDR3 is 15 residues. Germline V lookup: CDR1 LNHDA, CDR2 SQIVND (reference sequence). The trim removed 1 base at V and 3 bases at J, leaving 1 base unmatched. The CDR3 loop is CASSIGTGANQPQHF. The CDR3 DNA is TGTGCCAGTAGTATAGGGACAGGGGCCAATCAGCCCCAGCATTTT. The whole variable domain, filled in from reference TRBV19 and TRBJ1-5, reads DGGITQSPKYLFRKEGQNVTLSCEQNLNHDAMYWYRQDPGQGLRLIYYSQIVNDFQKGDIAEGYSVSREKKESFPLTVTSAQKNPTAFYLCASSIGTGANQPQHFGDGTRLSIL.

The chain uses TRBV30 and TRBJ2-3; D unclear. Germline lookup yields CDR1 GTSNPN and CDR2 SVGIG (reference sequence). Trimming left V 1 base short and J 2 bases short, with 4 bases between. There are 12 residues in the CDR3. The CDR3: CAWSALTDTQYF. CDR3 coding DNA: TGTGCCTGGAGTGCCCTCACAGATACGCAGTATTTT.

The chain recombines TRBV6-5 with TRBJ1-2, with no clear D. Between the trimmed V and J ends, which lost 7 bases and 2 bases, there was a span of 17 bases. Germline V gives CDR1 MNHEY, CDR2 SVGAGI. The CDR3 sequence is 15 residues long. In DNA form, the CDR3 reads TGTGCCAGCATTTTCGACCGATACTTGAACTATGGCTACACCTTC. Translation: CASIFDRYLNYGYTF.

This chain uses TRBV2 with TRBJ2-5, with D possibly called TRBD1 or TRBD2 (5 bases each). Deletions cut 7 bases from V and 1 base from J, with 19 bases between. Germline loops: CDR1 SNHLY, CDR2 FYNNEI. This CDR3 has 16 residues. The CDR3 is CASIKTRDAIQETQYF. DNA of the CDR3: TGTGCCAGCATCAAGACTCGGGACGCCATCCAAGAGACCCAGTACTTC.

V and J are TRBV6-2 or TRBV6-3 and TRBJ2-7; 9 nucleotides align to TRBD1. The CDR3 consists of 16 residues. From germline, CDR1 is MNHEY and CDR2 SVGEGT. J lost 7 bases, V lost 2 bases, and 12 bases had no gene match. In nucleotides, the CDR3 is TGTGCCAGCAGTTACCGATGGTCCAGGACAGGGGATGAGCAGTACTTC. Residues: CASSYRWSRTGDEQYF.

This clone was seen once. This chain uses TRBV7-3 with TRBJ2-1, with D maybe TRBD1 (6 bases). In germline, CDR1 is SGHTA, CDR2 FQGTGA. CDR3 length: 15 residues. Trimming removed 1 base at V and 3 bases at J, with 10 bases between. For the CDR3, the DNA is TGTGCCAGCAGCTTAAGGACAGCCATCTACAATGAGCAGTTCTTC. Protein: CASSLRTAIYNEQFF. The complete variable domain, with remaining parts taken from reference TRBV7-3 and TRBJ2-1, reads GAGVSQTPSNKVTEKGKYVELRCDPISGHTALYWYRQSLGQGPEFLIYFQGTGAADDSGLPNDRFFAVRPEGSVSTLKIQRTERGDSAVYLCASSLRTAIYNEQFFGPGTRLTVL.

The rearrangement links TRBV6-1 to TRBJ2-2; TRBD1 aligns across 7 bases. Germline V gene lookup returns CDR1 MNHNS and CDR2 SASEGT. CDR3 length: 14 residues. Trimming at V came to 2 bases and at J to 3 bases, leaving 0 bases not matched to a gene. This CDR3 is CASSEQGDTGELFF. As DNA, the CDR3 is TGTGCCAGCAGTGAACAGGGGGACACCGGGGAGCTGTTTTTT.

A remark on this clone: An end of the junction differs from the germline gene, which may be a read error. The rearrangement uses TRBV24-1 and TRBJ1-1; D is unresolved. Germline V lookup: CDR1 KGHDR, CDR2 SFDVKD. There are 13 residues in the CDR3. This CDR3 reads CATSDLHGYDHRF. DNA of the CDR3: TGTGCCACCAGTGATTTGCATGGCTATGACCATAGGTTT.

The chain joins TRBV5-1 to TRBJ2-7; 8 bases fit TRBD1. The junction had 4 bases not matched to a gene; V was cut back by 3 bases and J by 2 bases. The V gene's germline CDR1 is SGHRS and CDR2 YFSETQ. This CDR3 has 14 amino acids. In DNA form, the CDR3 reads TGCGCCAGCAGCTCCAGGGGGCCAACCTACGAGCAGTACTTC. Encoded protein: CASSSRGPTYEQYF.